Listed here are 26 T cell receptor beta chains from one sample, sequenced in a study of beta chain features in type 1 diabetes. Findings and limits, study-wide: Type 1 diabetes patients had TCRB CDR3s that were shorter (moderately but significantly so) in all four CD4+ subsets.

All of the isolated RNA was reverse transcribed, so expressed TCRB transcripts were sequenced. The table came from immunoSEQ multiplex PCR; TCRdb's copy has only in-frame clones and leaves some out. The table includes roughly 730,000 clones, roughly an eighth detected once. No antigen has been assigned to these receptors. The sequencing input was naive CD4+ T cells from blood. These receptor sequences come from a man in his late teens or twenties with type 1 diabetes.

V usage is TRBV2 and J usage is TRBJ2-1, with D possibly being TRBD2 (6 bases). This CDR3 is built from 16 residues. CDR1 and CDR2 (germline): SNHLY, FYNNEI. V shed 6 bases and J shed 3 bases, with 18 bases lying between them. The CDR3 sequence: CASSRRDSSVYNEQFF. DNA for the CDR3: TGTGCCAGCAGCCGCCGGGACTCCTCAGTCTACAATGAGCAGTTCTTC.

This clone was picked up a small number of times. The CDR3 here is CAFYSSPKETQYF. The CDR3 DNA sequence: TGTGCCTTCTATTCCTCCCCGAAAGAGACCCAGTACTTC. The chain uses TRBV30 and TRBJ2-5; D is unclear. This CDR3 has 13 residues. V lost 7 bases to trimming and J lost 3 bases, with 15 bases between them. Germline CDR1 and CDR2: GTSNPN and SVGIG (reference sequence).

The CDR3 sequence is CAGSRGAPGGYTF. CDR3 sequence (DNA): TGTGCCGGCTCTCGAGGGGCCCCGGGGGGCTACACCTTC. The chain uses TRBV28 and TRBJ1-2; TRBD1 is a possible D gene (5 bases). V lost 11 bases, J lost 8 bases, and 21 bases lay in between. Germline V gene lookup returns CDR1 MDHEN and CDR2 SYDVKM. The CDR3 is 13 amino acids.

The V call is TRBV29-1, the J call TRBJ2-3; 8 bases match TRBD2. Germline V lookup: CDR1 SQVTM, CDR2 ANQGSEA. This CDR3 has 12 amino acids. V lost 6 bases and J lost 4; bases outside the gene matches: 3. CDR3 region: CSVQRESDTQYF. The CDR3 DNA reads as TGCAGCGTCCAGCGGGAGTCAGATACGCAGTATTTT.

The J gene is TRBJ1-6, the V gene TRBV18; D gene ambiguous. Looked up from germline, CDR1 is KGHSH and CDR2 is LQKENI. V lost 0 bases to trimming and J lost 9 bases, with 15 bases between them. The CDR3 runs to 16 residues. CDR3 in DNA: TGTGCCAGCTCACCACCTAACGAGCCCAGTGGTTCACCCCTCCACTTT. Translated: CASSPPNEPSGSPLHF.

The chain has TRBV19 and TRBJ2-7; TRBD1 matches 7 bases. From germline, CDR1 is LNHDA and CDR2 SQIVND (reference sequence). The CDR3 consists of 14 residues. Trimming at V came to 3 bases and at J to 5 bases, leaving 7 bases not matched to a gene. The CDR3 here is CASSMGQSADEQYF. CDR3 nucleotides: TGTGCCAGTAGTATGGGACAGAGTGCGGACGAGCAGTACTTC.

The rearrangement joins TRBV7-2 to TRBJ2-1; 8 nucleotides match TRBD2. The V gene end was trimmed by 6 bases and the J gene end by 9 bases; junction bases not matched to a gene: 16. CDR1 SGHTA and CDR2 FQGNSA come from the germline V gene. The CDR3 has 16 amino acids. CDR3 sequence reads: CASSQAEKLAVLEQFF. The CDR3 nucleotides are TGTGCCAGCAGTCAAGCCGAGAAACTAGCGGTTCTTGAGCAGTTCTTC.

This clone was counted only a few times. The chain joins TRBV10-3 to TRBJ1-2; a possible D gene is TRBD1 (5 bases). Trimming took off 10 bases at V and 5 bases at J, with 23 bases between the two ends. CDR3 length: 15 residues. CDR1 ENHRY and CDR2 SYGVKD come from the germline V gene. The CDR3 coding sequence is TGTGCCAGCCTGATAAGCGGGACGGAGGGATATGGCTACACCTTC. It codes for CASLISGTEGYGYTF.

The chain joins TRBV2 to TRBJ1-4; D not certain. Trimming pared 7 bases from V and 7 bases from J, leaving 13 bases between. Germline assignment: CDR1 SNHLY and CDR2 FYNNEI. This CDR3 is built from 13 residues. The DNA of the CDR3 is TGTGCCAGCACAGCCGAGGCGGTTGAAAAACTGTTTTTT. This codes for CASTAEAVEKLFF.

This clone was seen only a few times. The chain recombines TRBV5-4 with TRBJ2-1; maybe TRBD1 (6 bases). The V gene's germline CDR1 is SGHNT and CDR2 YYREEE (reference sequence). V lost 4 bases and J 12 bases, leaving 17 bases between the germline ends. The CDR3 covers 13 residues. CDR3 in amino acids: CASSPSGQFGQFF. The CDR3, as DNA: TGTGCCAGCAGCCCATCCGGACAGTTTGGGCAGTTCTTC.

The V gene is TRBV19, the J gene TRBJ2-7; 7 nucleotides agree with TRBD1. CDR1 LNHDA and CDR2 SQIVND come from the germline V gene (reference sequence). With 3 bases clipped from V and 7 bases from J, the junction kept 9 bases outside the gene matches. The CDR3 contains 14 residues. CDR3 bases: TGTGCCAGTAGTATTTCGGACCCCAGGGGGGAGCAGTACTTC. As protein: CASSISDPRGEQYF.

This clone was counted only a few times. V usage is TRBV30 and J usage is TRBJ2-3, with D possibly matching TRBD1 (6 bases). Looked up from germline, CDR1 is GTSNPN and CDR2 is SVGIG (reference sequence). The CDR3 is 13 residues long. Trimming shortened V by 2 bases and J by 3 bases, and 9 bases separated the two germline ends. DNA for the CDR3: TGTGCCTGGAGTTGGACAGATACAGATACGCAGTATTTT. Translating it yields CAWSWTDTDTQYF.

The gene calls are TRBV6-1 and TRBJ1-1; TRBD1 matches 8 bases. Germline assignment: CDR1 MNHNS and CDR2 SASEGT. The CDR3 is 14 residues long. J gave up 5 bases and V 6 bases, and 8 bases lay outside the gene matches. The CDR3 coding sequence is TGTGCCAGCAGAGCTCAGGGGGCGCTAACTGAAGCTTTCTTT. It encodes CASRAQGALTEAFF.

The rearrangement links TRBV11-2 to TRBJ2-7; TRBD1 agrees at 10 bases. This CDR3 comprises 15 residues. The germline gives CDR1 SGHAT, CDR2 FQNNGV. Trimming took 5 bases from V and 0 from J; bases not matched to a gene: 4. The CDR3 region has the DNA TGTGCCAGCAGCCGGGGGACAGGGGCCTCCTACGAGCAGTACTTC. Its translation is CASSRGTGASYEQYF.

In this sample, this clone turned up a few times. The chain is built from TRBV6-1 and TRBJ2-5, with D possibly called TRBD1 or TRBD2 (5 bases each). V was trimmed by 1 base and J by 2 bases, leaving 14 bases between them. Germline V lookup: CDR1 MNHNS, CDR2 SASEGT. The CDR3 contains 16 residues. DNA of the CDR3: TGTGCCAGCAGTGAAGTCCCTAGCCAGGGTCAAGAGACCCAGTACTTC. Translated, it gives CASSEVPSQGQETQYF.

This clone was counted a few times. The chain recombines TRBV6-5 with TRBJ2-7, with 7 nucleotides matching TRBD1. Germline trimming cut 6 bases from V and 1 base from J; bases unmatched to any gene: 9. The CDR3 sequence is 15 residues long. The germline V gene encodes CDR1 MNHEY and CDR2 SVGAGI. The CDR3 reads CASRSPEGASYEQYF. The CDR3 nucleotides are TGTGCCAGCAGGTCCCCCGAGGGGGCATCCTACGAGCAGTACTTC.

The chain couples TRBV29-1 to TRBJ2-7; D is ambiguous. The CDR3 has 13 residues. The ends were cut back, 1 base at V and 2 bases at J, with 9 bases in the middle. The germline V gene has CDR1 SQVTM and CDR2 ANQGSEA. CDR3 loop: CSVEGLPPYEQYF. CDR3 coding DNA: TGCAGCGTTGAAGGCCTCCCCCCCTACGAGCAGTACTTC.

This clone has only a few counts. The chain carries TRBV12-5 and TRBJ1-6, with a tentative D call TRBD1 (5 bases). V dropped 7 bases and J dropped 6 bases, with 13 bases sitting between them. This CDR3 comprises 14 residues. Germline V gene data show CDR1 as LGHNT and CDR2 as FRNRAP. CDR3 sequence (DNA): TGTGCTAGTGCCGCCGACAGCCCTAATTCACCCCTCCACTTT. Translation: CASAADSPNSPLHF.

Here the CDR3 reads CASSPQGAASTDTQYF. CDR3 in DNA: TGTGCCAGCAGTCCCCAGGGGGCCGCTTCCACGGATACGCAGTATTTT. The chain recombines TRBV2 with TRBJ2-3; TRBD1 agrees at 8 bases. The germline V gene encodes CDR1 SNHLY and CDR2 FYNNEI. This CDR3 is 16 amino acids long. Losses at the gene ends were 5 bases for V and 6 bases for J; bases not matched to a gene: 13.

This clone was seen a handful of times. V usage is TRBV6-1 and J usage is TRBJ2-5, with TRBD2 identical over 11 bases. Trimming took 6 bases from V and 2 from J; bases not matched to a gene: 2. The germline V gene has CDR1 MNHNS and CDR2 SASEGT. This CDR3 contains 14 residues. CDR3 loop: CASRASGGQETQYF. As DNA, the CDR3 is TGTGCCAGCAGGGCTAGCGGGGGGCAAGAGACCCAGTACTTC.

This clone was counted many times. This rearrangement joins TRBV30 to TRBJ2-1; 10 bases fit TRBD2. Germline V gene lookup returns CDR1 GTSNPN and CDR2 SVGIG (reference sequence). J gave up 4 bases and V 6 bases, and 6 bases lay outside the gene matches. The CDR3 is 14 residues long. The CDR3 region has the DNA TGTGCCTGCAGCTCAGCGGGGGGGTACAATGAGCAGTTCTTC. Amino acid sequence: CACSSAGGYNEQFF.

In this sample, this clone turned up a few times. The V gene is TRBV30, the J gene TRBJ1-1; D gene unclear. The germline V gene encodes CDR1 GTSNPN and CDR2 SVGIG (reference sequence). With 0 bases removed from V and 7 bases from J, the gap between germline ends came to 12 bases. The CDR3 sequence is 13 residues long. CDR3 amino acids: CAWSVLGDGEAFF. The CDR3 DNA reads as TGTGCCTGGAGTGTACTGGGAGACGGTGAAGCTTTCTTT.

DNA for the CDR3: TGTGCCAGCAGCCGGGCTGGCCAAGAGACCCAGTACTTC. Translation: CASSRAGQETQYF. The rearrangement links TRBV27 to TRBJ2-5; D remains ambiguous. The ends were cut back, 6 bases at V and 1 base at J, with 9 bases in the middle. CDR3 length equals 13 residues. Per germline, CDR1 MNHEY and CDR2 SMNVEV (reference sequence).

The chain joins TRBV4-2 to TRBJ2-1; 11 nucleotides agree with TRBD2. CDR1 LGHNA and CDR2 YNFKEQ come from the germline V gene. Germline trimming cut 2 bases from V and 5 bases from J; bases unmatched to any gene: 2. There are 15 residues in the CDR3. The CDR3 nucleotides are TGTGCCAGCAGCCAACGACTAGCGGGGAACAATGAGCAGTTCTTC. It codes for CASSQRLAGNNEQFF.

The chain recombines TRBV14 with TRBJ2-5, with a possible D match to TRBD1 (5 bases). With 6 bases removed from V and 1 base from J, the gap between germline ends came to 18 bases. There are 16 residues in the CDR3. Germline CDR1 and CDR2: SGHDN and FVKESK. CDR3 sequence (DNA): TGTGCCAGCAGACAGGTCATGGCAGTCGGCCAAGAGACCCAGTACTTC. Encoded protein: CASRQVMAVGQETQYF.

The chain has TRBV10-3 and TRBJ2-1; 7 bases align to TRBD2. The germline CDR1 and CDR2 sequences are ENHRY and SYGVKD. The J segment lost 4 bases and the V segment lost 0 bases, leaving 3 bases of the junction unmatched. The CDR3 is made up of 15 amino acids. The CDR3 loop is CAISESIGGYNEQFF. CDR3 sequence (DNA): TGTGCCATCAGTGAGTCGATCGGGGGGTACAATGAGCAGTTCTTC.